The sequence of this T cell receptor beta chain was determined in a study of prognosis after radiotherapy for stage I lung cancer (dated by TCRdb to the early 2020s). A note on the overall study: Approximately 20 stage I NSCLC patients were enrolled in Nanjing, China, between early 2018 and January 2019. All patients were regarded as medically inoperable, because of comorbidities in about a dozen patients and refusal of surgery in several patients. SBRT was delivered in 3 to 5 fractions with a biologically effective dose of at least 100 Gy, and image-guided IMRT or VMAT was used for delivery. The cohort included approximately 13 men and roughly 6 women, with a median age of around 70 years and a range of about 53 to 90 years. Tumor histology was squamous cell carcinoma in over 5 patients and adenocarcinoma in some 13. The study sequenced 38 blood samples from approximately 20 patients, one before and one after SBRT per patient. Among the enrolled patients, approximately 13 had newly diagnosed primary stage I lung tumors, while several had oligometastatic NSCLC following surgical resection of the primary tumor. The study profiled peripheral blood TCR beta repertoires from stage I NSCLC patients before and after stereotactic body radiotherapy and related them to distant failure. SBRT was not combined with any concurrent therapy in any patient. Four of the 19 patients developed distant metastases after SBRT, at a median of about seven months; the other 15 showed no significant progression.

The cysteine opens and the phenylalanine closes a CDR3 of 16 amino acids. The entry retains the CDR3 DNA only, 48 bases that are in frame from base 1. The germline ends are 10 bases apart after V is trimmed by 0 bases and J by 0 bases. The germline V gene (reference sequence) yields LGHDT for CDR1 and YNNKEL for CDR2. Two rounds of multiplex PCR were performed to amplify the TCR beta CDR3 region from genomic DNA. The first PCR round used primers specific to each TRBV and TRBJ gene, with sequences filed in Chinese patent CN105087789A. Universal primers were used in the second round of PCR. The Roche High Pure PCR Template Preparation Kit was used to extract genomic DNA from frozen PBMCs. Paired-end sequencing with 151 bp reads was performed on the libraries using an Illumina HiSeq 3000. Turning to the authors' computational methods: CutAdapt was used to remove raw reads lacking the multiplex PCR primer sequences. Using PEAR, the high-quality paired reads were merged into contigs. By aligning each contig to reference sequences, MiXCR assigned the TRB V, D and J gene segments to that contig. To remove sequencing errors, CDR3 sequences were clustered according to base quality and sequence similarity. Diversity was measured as Shannon entropy normalized by the natural log of productive TCR sequence number. To get clonality, Shannon entropy was divided by the natural log of the number of unique clonotypes, and that result was subtracted from one. Using the Youden index from ROC curves, the researchers picked the repertoire-metric cut-offs for progression-free survival, and all analyses were carried out in R 3.5.3. In-frame beta chains were kept once TCRdb had trimmed the public reads at Q25 with fastp and called clones with MiXCR. Duplicate CDR3 protein sequences are folded into a single record with the most common DNA and genes. TCRdb, not the original authors, processed these V and J calls. Within this sample are some 56,000 distinct CDR3 sequences, with more than 25% of them counted one time only. The ten largest clones take up 6.5% to 8.5% of the sample.

A history of other malignancies or of prior chemotherapy or radiotherapy was absent in all patients, and node-negative disease was shown on CT and PET/CT in all patients. At each of the two time points, around 5.7 milliliters of peripheral venous blood were collected into EDTA tubes. Ficoll-Paque Plus density-gradient centrifugation was used to isolate PBMCs. Immediately after collection, samples were stored at -80 degrees C until analysis. Broader findings and caveats from the paper: Whether the expanded TCR clones were tumor-specific was not determined. Limitations of the study included a small cohort and short follow-up, and the study findings need independent validation. Post-SBRT Shannon entropy and its change from baseline were lower in patients who developed distant metastases; baseline Shannon entropy was not associated with metastases. TRBV and TRBJ usage frequencies reportedly varied with metastasis status, involving two V genes at baseline and 9 or 10 V and two J genes after SBRT. No adjustment for multiple comparisons was applied to any of the reported P values. A decrease in unique TCR clone counts was observed after SBRT (median 10,088 before versus several thousand after; Wilcoxon paired P=0.011).

This clonotype was detected many times. The antigen this receptor binds is unknown. The sample holds no much larger clone one base away, and base qualities are not on file. This sequence was found in a donor aged 50 or older with non-small cell lung cancer. The V and J segments used are TRBV3-1 and TRBJ2-3; TRBD2 is a possible D gene, resting on 5 matching bases. This material consisted of PBMCs, taken before or after stereotactic body radiation therapy (not recorded which). The CDR3 amino acid sequence is: CASSQEPRVSTDTQYF. The DNA is TGTGCCAGCAGCCAAGAACCGCGGGTAAGCACAGATACGCAGTATTTT.